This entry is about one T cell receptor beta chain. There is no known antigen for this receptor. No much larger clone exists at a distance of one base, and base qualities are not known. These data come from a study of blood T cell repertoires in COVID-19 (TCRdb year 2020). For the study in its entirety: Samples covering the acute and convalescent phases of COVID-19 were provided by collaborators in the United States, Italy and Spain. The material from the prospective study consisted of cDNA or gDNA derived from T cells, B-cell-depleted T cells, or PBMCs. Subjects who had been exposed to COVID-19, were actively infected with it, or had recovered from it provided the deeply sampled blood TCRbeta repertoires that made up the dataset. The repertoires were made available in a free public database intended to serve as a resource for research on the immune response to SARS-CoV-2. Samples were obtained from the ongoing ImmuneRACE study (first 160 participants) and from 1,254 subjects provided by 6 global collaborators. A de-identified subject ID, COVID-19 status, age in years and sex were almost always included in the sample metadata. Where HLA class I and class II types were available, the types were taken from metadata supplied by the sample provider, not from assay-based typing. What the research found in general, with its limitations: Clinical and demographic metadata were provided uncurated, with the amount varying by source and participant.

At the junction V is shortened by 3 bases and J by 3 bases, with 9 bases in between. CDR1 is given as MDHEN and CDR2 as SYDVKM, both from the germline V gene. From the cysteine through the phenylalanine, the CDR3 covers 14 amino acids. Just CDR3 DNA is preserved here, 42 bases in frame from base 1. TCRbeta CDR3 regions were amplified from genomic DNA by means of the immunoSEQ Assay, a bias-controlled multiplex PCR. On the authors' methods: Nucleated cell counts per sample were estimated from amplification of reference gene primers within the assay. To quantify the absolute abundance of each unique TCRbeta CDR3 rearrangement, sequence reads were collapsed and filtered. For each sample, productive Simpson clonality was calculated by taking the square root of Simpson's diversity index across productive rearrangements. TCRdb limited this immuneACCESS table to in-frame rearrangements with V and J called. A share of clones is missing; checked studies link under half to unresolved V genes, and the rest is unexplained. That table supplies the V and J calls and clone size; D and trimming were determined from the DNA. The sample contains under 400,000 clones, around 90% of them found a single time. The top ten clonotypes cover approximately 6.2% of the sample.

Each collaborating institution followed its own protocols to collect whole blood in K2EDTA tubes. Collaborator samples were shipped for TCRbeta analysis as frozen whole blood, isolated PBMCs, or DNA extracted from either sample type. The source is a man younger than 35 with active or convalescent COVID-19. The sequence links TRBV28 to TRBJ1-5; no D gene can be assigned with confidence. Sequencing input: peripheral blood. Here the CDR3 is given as CASSFGVPNQPQHF. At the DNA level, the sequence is TGTGCCAGCAGTTTCGGGGTTCCCAATCAGCCCCAGCATTTT.